The 16 T cell receptor beta chains below come from one sample, sequenced in a study of shared clonotypes between healthy human individuals. Cells designated naive CD8 were CD45RO-negative and were positively selected for CCR7, with terminally differentiated effector memory CD45RA+ cells excluded. TCRdb keeps only in-frame clones here, not all; method: immunoSEQ multiplex PCR. The sample holds about 870,000 clones, more than 85% seen once. The sequenced sample consisted of naive CD8+ T cells sorted from blood. Every receptor here comes from a man aged 25-45 years in good health.

This chain joins TRBV9 and TRBJ2-3, with 8 bases identical to TRBD2. From germline, CDR1 is SGDLS and CDR2 YYNGEE. There are 16 residues in the CDR3. V lost 3 bases, J lost 0 bases, and 6 bases stayed unmatched. The CDR3 DNA sequence: TGTGCCAGCAGCGCCAATAGCGGGGCTAGCACAGATACGCAGTATTTT. The encoded protein is CASSANSGASTDTQYF.

The chain recombines TRBV5-1 with TRBJ1-1; the D gene is possibly TRBD1 (5 bases). Germline-derived CDR1 and CDR2 are SGHRS and YFSETQ. The V end was cut by 4 bases, the J end by 4 bases, with 17 bases between. The CDR3 consists of 15 residues. This CDR3 is CASSPEGLQSTEAFF. Written as DNA, the CDR3 is TGCGCCAGCAGCCCCGAGGGGCTCCAGAGCACTGAAGCTTTCTTT.

A single count supports this clone. The chain joins TRBV6-5 to TRBJ1-5, with 7 bases aligning to TRBD1. The germline V gene encodes CDR1 MNHEY and CDR2 SVGAGI. CDR3 length equals 13 residues. Trimming cost V 5 bases and J 6 bases; bases outside gene matches: 4. The chain's CDR3 is CASSPTGVQPQHF. The CDR3 nucleotides are TGTGCCAGCAGTCCTACAGGGGTTCAGCCCCAGCATTTT.

This clone occurred once. The chain uses TRBV6-5 and TRBJ2-7, with D tentatively TRBD1 or TRBD2 (5 bases each). Trimming took 7 bases from V and 2 from J, leaving 12 bases between them. This CDR3 comprises 13 residues. Germline assignment: CDR1 MNHEY and CDR2 SVGAGI. This CDR3 is CASKRDGAYEQYF. The CDR3 coding sequence is TGTGCCAGCAAGAGGGACGGAGCCTACGAGCAGTACTTC.

To note about this clone: Additional DNA sequences in this sample encode the identical CDR3. The V call is TRBV27, the J call TRBJ2-7; TRBD2 agrees at 8 bases. Losses at the gene ends were 2 bases for V and 4 bases for J; bases not matched to a gene: 7. This CDR3 is built from 15 residues. In germline, CDR1 is MNHEY, CDR2 SMNVEV (reference sequence). The CDR3 sequence is CASSLGAGGSYEQYF. CDR3 bases: TGTGCCAGCAGTTTAGGTGCGGGAGGCTCATACGAGCAGTACTTC.

The V and J genes are TRBV29-1 and TRBJ2-7; tentatively, D is TRBD2 (6 bases). V shed 3 bases and J shed 6 bases, with 15 bases lying between them. Per germline, CDR1 SQVTM and CDR2 ANQGSEA. The length of the CDR3 is 13 residues. DNA of the CDR3: TGCAGCGTTGAGTCCGCCGGGACTCTCGAGCAGTACTTC. Residues: CSVESAGTLEQYF.

The chain links TRBV9 to TRBJ1-2, with a possible D match to TRBD1 (5 bases). Per germline, CDR1 SGDLS and CDR2 YYNGEE. The CDR3 length is 16 residues. V lost 3 bases to trimming and J lost 4 bases, with 19 bases between them. The CDR3 DNA reads TGTGCCAGCAGCGGACGGTTGTCTGGGACCCCCTATGGCTACACCTTC. This codes for CASSGRLSGTPYGYTF.

The chain links TRBV28 to TRBJ2-1, with D uncertain. The CDR3 spans 14 residues. The germline V and J ends were trimmed by 5 bases and 0 bases, with 8 bases remaining between them. Germline-derived CDR1 and CDR2 are MDHEN and SYDVKM. The CDR3 bases are TGTGCCAGCAGTACCGACGGCTCCTACAATGAGCAGTTCTTC. Its protein is CASSTDGSYNEQFF.

On this clone: Other DNA sequences in this sample translate to the same CDR3. The rearrangement joins TRBV29-1 to TRBJ1-1; D gene ambiguous. The CDR3 is 11 amino acids. Germline V lookup: CDR1 SQVTM, CDR2 ANQGSEA. V was trimmed by 5 bases and J by 2 bases, leaving 6 bases between them. The CDR3 nucleotides are TGCAGCGTTTGGGAAAACACTGAAGCTTTCTTT. The encoded protein is CSVWENTEAFF.

The chain combines TRBV19 with TRBJ2-7; tentative D call: TRBD2 (6 bases). The CDR3 consists of 13 residues. The V gene's germline CDR1 is LNHDA and CDR2 SQIVND (reference sequence). Trimming pared 3 bases from V and 5 bases from J, leaving 11 bases between. CDR3 amino acids: CASSIQGGNEQYF. As DNA, the CDR3 is TGTGCCAGTAGTATCCAAGGAGGGAACGAGCAGTACTTC.

The chain is built from TRBV6-6 and TRBJ1-5; D gene unclear. The CDR3 spans 14 residues. Trimming removed 0 bases from V and 4 bases from J, with 7 bases in between. In germline, CDR1 is MNHNY, CDR2 SVGAGI (reference sequence). CDR3 residues: CASSYSSGNQPQHF. The CDR3 DNA is TGTGCCAGCAGTTACTCGAGCGGAAATCAGCCCCAGCATTTT.

V usage is TRBV7-9 and J usage is TRBJ1-2; D ambiguous. Germline V gives CDR1 SEHNR, CDR2 FQNEAQ (reference sequence). This CDR3 is 19 amino acids long. Between the trimmed V and J ends, which lost 2 bases and 3 bases, there was a span of 25 bases. The CDR3 region is CASSLNGPDDLGYYYGYTF. The CDR3 region has the DNA TGTGCCAGCAGCTTAAACGGTCCAGACGACTTAGGCTACTACTATGGCTACACCTTC.

V usage is TRBV27 and J usage is TRBJ2-7, with TRBD1 matching over 8 bases. J gave up 4 bases and V 5 bases, and 16 bases lay outside the gene matches. The CDR3 covers 17 residues. Germline assignment: CDR1 MNHEY and CDR2 SMNVEV (reference sequence). CDR3 protein: CASSPNFQTGDSYEQYF. For the CDR3, the DNA is TGTGCCAGCAGTCCCAACTTCCAGACAGGGGACTCATACGAGCAGTACTTC.

To note about this clone: The same CDR3 is also encoded by other DNA sequences in this sample. This chain joins TRBV27 and TRBJ2-7; 7 bases map to TRBD2. The CDR3 has 13 residues. J lost 7 bases, V lost 4 bases, and 7 bases had no gene match. CDR1 and CDR2 from the germline V gene are MNHEY and SMNVEV (reference sequence). The CDR3 DNA sequence: TGTGCCAGCAGTTGGACGGGAGGAGATGAGCAGTACTTC. Translating gives CASSWTGGDEQYF.

Regarding this clone: The same CDR3 can be traced to other DNA sequences in this sample. The chain uses TRBV7-9 and TRBJ2-1, with 10 bases identical to TRBD1. The CDR3 extends over 15 amino acids. Germline V gene data show CDR1 as SEHNR and CDR2 as FQNEAQ (reference sequence). V was pared by 1 base and J by 7 bases, with 4 bases of the junction left unmatched. The CDR3 protein is CASSLVGTGDNEQFF. DNA of the CDR3: TGTGCCAGCAGCTTAGTTGGGACAGGGGATAATGAGCAGTTCTTC.

The CDR3 loop reads CASSLVDRAVGANVLTF. CDR3 DNA: TGTGCCAGCAGTCTCGTGGACAGGGCCGTCGGGGCCAACGTCCTGACTTTC. The V gene is TRBV28, the J gene TRBJ2-6, with 8 bases identical to TRBD1. V dropped 5 bases and J dropped 4; count of bases not matched to a gene: 10. Germline V gene sequence: CDR1 MDHEN, CDR2 SYDVKM. CDR3 length equals 17 residues.